These 20 T cell receptor beta chains share one sample of origin, sequenced in a study of CD8+CD57+ T cells in acquired aplastic anemia listed by TCRdb under 2018. Data came from an Illumina HiSeq 2000. Genomic DNA served as template for TCR beta VDJ combination and CDR3 sequence profiling. TCRdb reanalyzed the raw reads on its own, using fastp at Q25 for trimming and MiXCR for clone calling, and kept in-frame beta chains. Rows are unified per CDR3 protein, each entry keeping the most common DNA and genes. The sample table contains about 200,000 distinct CDR3 sequences; only one count was recorded for 34% of them. The ten largest clones capture roughly 1.1% of the sample. What was sequenced was sorted CD4+, CD8+, or CD8+CD57+ T cells (not recorded which) from PBMCs. Receptors originate from a human donor in good health, serving as a control.

This clonotype has more than one count but fewer than ten. V gene TRBV4-1 combines with J gene TRBJ2-3, with 8 nucleotides matching TRBD2. This CDR3 is built from 14 residues. V trimming: 4 bases; J trimming: 4 bases; junction bases outside the gene matches: 4. The germline CDR1 and CDR2 sequences are MGHRA and YSYEKL. In DNA form, the CDR3 reads TGCGCCAGCAGCCGAGGGACTAGTTCAGATACGCAGTATTTT. Amino acid sequence: CASSRGTSSDTQYF.

Here the CDR3 reads CAWSVRPLSEAFF. For the CDR3, the DNA is TGTGCCTGGAGTGTACGTCCGCTAAGTGAAGCTTTCTTT. The gene calls are TRBV30 and TRBJ1-1; no clear D. V lost 0 bases and J 7 bases, leaving 12 bases between the germline ends. CDR1 and CDR2 (germline): GTSNPN, SVGIG (reference sequence). This CDR3 has 13 residues.

This chain connects TRBV10-2 to TRBJ2-1, with 7 bases lining up with TRBD1. The germline V gene encodes CDR1 WSHSY and CDR2 SAAADI. The CDR3 is made up of 12 amino acids. V shed 10 bases, J shed 7 bases, and the junction held 7 bases outside the gene matches. The CDR3 DNA follows: TGCGCCACCACGGAACAGGGGAATGAGCAGTTCTTC. This encodes CATTEQGNEQFF.

This clonotype was seen at least ten times. One junction end disagrees with the germline gene, perhaps due to a read error. This CDR3 reads CASSEAGTALF. Here the CDR3 DNA reads TGTGCCAGCAGTGAAGCGGGGACAGCCCTCTTC. The rearrangement links TRBV6-1 to TRBJ1-2; 7 positions match TRBD1. Germline CDR1 reads MNHNS; CDR2 reads SASEGT. This CDR3 spans 11 amino acids.

This clonotype was detected ten times or more. The rearrangement links TRBV2 to TRBJ1-5; weak D call: TRBD1 (5 bases). Germline CDR1 SNHLY, CDR2 FYNNEI. V was trimmed by 5 bases and J by 1 base, leaving 6 bases between them. This CDR3 has 13 residues. The CDR3 DNA reads TGTGCCAGCAGTCAGGGAAGCAATCAGCCCCAGCATTTT. Translating gives CASSQGSNQPQHF.

The gene calls are TRBV12-5 and TRBJ2-1; 9 nucleotides line up with TRBD2. After removal of 4 bases from V and 7 bases from J, the junction contained 5 bases not matched to a gene. Germline CDR1 reads LGHNT; CDR2 reads FRNRAP. The CDR3 is 14 residues long. Here the CDR3 reads CASGWGLATNEQFF. CDR3 DNA sequence: TGTGCTAGTGGTTGGGGACTAGCTACAAATGAGCAGTTCTTC.

This clonotype occurred many times. The chain links TRBV7-8 to TRBJ1-3; D is unclear. V was shortened by 5 bases and J by 3 bases, with 20 bases between the two germline ends. CDR1 and CDR2 (germline): SGHVS, FQNEAQ. The CDR3 is 17 residues long. The CDR3 bases are TGTGCCAGCAGCCCGGGTCGGCCGCATAACTATGGAAACACCATATATTTT. Its protein product is CASSPGRPHNYGNTIYF.

This clonotype was found a few times. The V gene is TRBV6-1, the J gene TRBJ1-5; possible D gene TRBD1, 6 bases. This CDR3 is 13 amino acids long. The germline V gene encodes CDR1 MNHNS and CDR2 SASEGT. Trimming cost V 6 bases and J 5 bases, with 11 bases left between them. The CDR3 here is CASRRDTYQPQHF. The CDR3 nucleotides are TGTGCCAGCAGACGGGACACTTATCAGCCCCAGCATTTT.

This clonotype was counted ten times or more. This chain joins TRBV20-1 and TRBJ2-7; the D gene is possibly TRBD1 (7 bases). The ends were cut back, 6 bases at V and 7 bases at J, with 25 bases in the middle. This CDR3 region has 15 residues. Germline V gives CDR1 DFQATT, CDR2 SNEGSKA (reference sequence). For the CDR3, the DNA is TGCAGTGCGGCGGCCCAGGGGGGTTCGCCGGGGGAGCAGTACTTC. Translating it yields CSAAAQGGSPGEQYF.

The chain carries TRBV2 and TRBJ2-2; a weak D match, TRBD2 (6 bases). CDR1 is SNHLY, CDR2 FYNNEI, per germline. CDR3 size: 15 residues. The V end lost 4 bases, the J end lost 5 bases, and 14 bases lay between the germline ends. CDR3 in amino acids: CASSVTDGGTGELFF. The CDR3 DNA is TGTGCCAGCAGTGTTACGGACGGAGGGACCGGGGAGCTGTTTTTT.

This chain connects TRBV19 to TRBJ2-7; TRBD2 agrees at 8 bases. Germline CDR1 reads LNHDA; CDR2 reads SQIVND (reference sequence). This CDR3 has 15 amino acids. J lost 5 bases, V lost 9 bases, and 15 bases had no gene match. CDR3 in amino acids: CASSPPGGGLNEQYF. Here the CDR3 DNA reads TGTGCCAGCTCACCCCCCGGGGGGGGCTTGAACGAGCAGTACTTC.

This clonotype was seen at least ten times. The CDR3 is CASSEAGTNQETQYF. Written as DNA, the CDR3 is TGTGCCAGCAGTGAAGCGGGGACTAACCAAGAGACCCAGTACTTC. The chain joins TRBV2 to TRBJ2-5; TRBD2 matches 7 bases. With 0 bases clipped from V and 0 bases from J, the junction kept 1 base outside the gene matches. The CDR3 contains 15 residues. Looked up from germline, CDR1 is SNHLY and CDR2 is FYNNEI.

In this sample, this clonotype turned up many times. This chain joins TRBV7-3 and TRBJ1-5; the D is unclear. The CDR3 extends over 13 amino acids. Trimming shortened V by 1 base and J by 6 bases, and 7 bases separated the two germline ends. Germline CDR1 and CDR2: SGHTA and FQGTGA. CDR3 sequence (DNA): TGTGCCAGCAGCTTAAATTTCGGTCAGCCCCAGCATTTT. This gives the protein CASSLNFGQPQHF.

The chain links TRBV27 to TRBJ2-2; D unclear. CDR1 MNHEY and CDR2 SMNVEV come from the germline V gene (reference sequence). Trimming removed 3 bases at V and 2 bases at J, with 13 bases between. CDR3 length equals 16 residues. The CDR3 DNA sequence: TGTGCCAGCAGTTTGCCACGGTGTCCTAACACCGGGGAGCTGTTTTTT. This translates into CASSLPRCPNTGELFF.

This clonotype was counted only a few times. This sequence may be a read error, since a much larger clone differs from it by one base. This chain links TRBV2 with TRBJ2-2; D could derive from TRBD1 or TRBD2 (6 bases each). Germline V lookup: CDR1 SNHLY, CDR2 FYNNEI. This CDR3 has 13 residues. The CDR3 is CASRNTGIGGLFF. CDR3 coding DNA: TGTGCCAGCCGTAATACAGGGATCGGGGGGCTGTTTTTT.

The rearrangement uses TRBV5-1 and TRBJ1-6; D might be TRBD1 (5 bases). V gave up 4 bases and J gave up 8 bases, with 13 bases separating them. CDR1 is SGHRS, CDR2 YFSETQ, per germline. This CDR3 has 14 amino acids. The CDR3 spells CASSHGHADSPLHF. For the CDR3, the DNA is TGCGCCAGCAGCCACGGACACGCAGATTCACCCCTCCACTTT.

This clonotype has a count of ten or more. The V call is TRBV29-1, the J call TRBJ2-5; the match to TRBD1 covers 7 bases. This CDR3 comprises 14 residues. The V and J ends lost 4 bases and 5 bases, in that order; junction bases with no gene match: 10. CDR1 is SQVTM and CDR2 is ANQGSEA in the germline V gene. The CDR3 spells CSVVVGGPGETQYF. The CDR3 region has the DNA TGCAGCGTTGTCGTAGGGGGCCCGGGGGAGACCCAGTACTTC.

This clonotype turned up a few times. The chain employs TRBV5-1 and TRBJ1-4; TRBD1 aligns across 7 bases. The CDR3 sequence is 15 residues long. With V trimmed by 1 base and J by 8 bases, 8 bases remained unmatched. Germline CDR1 SGHRS, CDR2 YFSETQ. This chain's CDR3 is CASSLRQGFEEKLFF. The CDR3 DNA reads TGCGCCAGCAGCTTGCGACAGGGTTTTGAGGAAAAACTGTTTTTT.

This clonotype was seen repeatedly, ten times or more. The chain has TRBV7-6 and TRBJ2-7; TRBD1 is a possible D gene (7 bases). The CDR3 is made up of 13 amino acids. From germline, CDR1 is SGHVS and CDR2 FNYEAQ. V lost 5 bases and J 4 bases, leaving 12 bases between the germline ends. The DNA of the CDR3 is TGTGCCAGCAGCCATGCGGGACAGTACGAGCAGTACTTC. It codes for CASSHAGQYEQYF.

The chain carries TRBV24-1 and TRBJ2-7, with D possibly matching TRBD1 (5 bases). The CDR3 consists of 14 residues. V was clipped by 6 bases and J by 8 bases, with 19 bases between them. Looked up from germline, CDR1 is KGHDR and CDR2 is SFDVKD. DNA for the CDR3: TGTGCCACCAGTCAGGGTGATAATCAGCCCCAGCAGTACTTC. Its protein is CATSQGDNQPQQYF.